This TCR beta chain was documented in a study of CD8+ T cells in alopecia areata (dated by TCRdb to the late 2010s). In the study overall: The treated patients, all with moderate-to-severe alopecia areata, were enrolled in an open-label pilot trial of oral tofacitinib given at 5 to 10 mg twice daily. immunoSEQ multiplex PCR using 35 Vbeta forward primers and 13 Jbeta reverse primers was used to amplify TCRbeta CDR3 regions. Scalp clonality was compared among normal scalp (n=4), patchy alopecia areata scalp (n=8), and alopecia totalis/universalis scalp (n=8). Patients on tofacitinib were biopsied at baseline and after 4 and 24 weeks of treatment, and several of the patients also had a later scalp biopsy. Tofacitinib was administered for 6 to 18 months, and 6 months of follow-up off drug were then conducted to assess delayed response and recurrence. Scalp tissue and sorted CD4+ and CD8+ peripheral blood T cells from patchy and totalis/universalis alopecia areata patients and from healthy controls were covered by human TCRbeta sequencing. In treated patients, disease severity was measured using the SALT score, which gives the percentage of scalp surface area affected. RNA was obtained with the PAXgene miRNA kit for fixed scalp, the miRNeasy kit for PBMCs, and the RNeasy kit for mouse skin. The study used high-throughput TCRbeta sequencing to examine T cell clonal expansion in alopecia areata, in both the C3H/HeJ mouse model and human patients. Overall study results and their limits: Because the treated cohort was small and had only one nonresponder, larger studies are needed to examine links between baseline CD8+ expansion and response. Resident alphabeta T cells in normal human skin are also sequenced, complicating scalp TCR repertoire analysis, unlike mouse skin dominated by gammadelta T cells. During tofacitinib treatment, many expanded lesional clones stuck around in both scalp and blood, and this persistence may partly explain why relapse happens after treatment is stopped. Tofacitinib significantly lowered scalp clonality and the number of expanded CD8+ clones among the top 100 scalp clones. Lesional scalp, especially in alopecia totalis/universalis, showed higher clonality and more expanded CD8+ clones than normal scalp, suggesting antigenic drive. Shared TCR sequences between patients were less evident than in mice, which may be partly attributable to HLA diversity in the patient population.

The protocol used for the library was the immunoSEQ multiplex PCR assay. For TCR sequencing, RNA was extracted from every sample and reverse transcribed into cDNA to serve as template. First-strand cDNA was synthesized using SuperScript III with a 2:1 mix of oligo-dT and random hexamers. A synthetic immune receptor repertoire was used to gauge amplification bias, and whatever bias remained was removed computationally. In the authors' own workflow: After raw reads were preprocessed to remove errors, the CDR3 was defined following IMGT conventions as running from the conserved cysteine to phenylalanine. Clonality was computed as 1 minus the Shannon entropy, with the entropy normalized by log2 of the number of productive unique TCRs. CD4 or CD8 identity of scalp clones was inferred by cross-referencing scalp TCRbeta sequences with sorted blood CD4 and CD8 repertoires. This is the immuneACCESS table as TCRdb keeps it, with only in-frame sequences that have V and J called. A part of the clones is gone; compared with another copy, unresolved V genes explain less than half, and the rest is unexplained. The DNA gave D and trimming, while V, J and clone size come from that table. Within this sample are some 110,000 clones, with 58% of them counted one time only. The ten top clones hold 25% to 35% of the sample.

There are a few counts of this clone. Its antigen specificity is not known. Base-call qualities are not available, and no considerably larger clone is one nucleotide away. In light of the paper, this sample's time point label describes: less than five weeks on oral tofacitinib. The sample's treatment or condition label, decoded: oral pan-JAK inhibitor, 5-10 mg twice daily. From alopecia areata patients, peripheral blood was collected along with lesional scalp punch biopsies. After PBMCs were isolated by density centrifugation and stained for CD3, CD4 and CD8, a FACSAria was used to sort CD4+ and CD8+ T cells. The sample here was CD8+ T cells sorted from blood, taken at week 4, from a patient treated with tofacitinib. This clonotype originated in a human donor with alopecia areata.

The CDR3 has the sequence CASSERQGTNEKLFF. The sequence in DNA is TGTGCCAGCAGCGAACGACAGGGAACTAATGAAAAACTGTTTTTT. The V and J segments used are TRBV7-9 and TRBJ1-4; TRBD1 agrees with 7 junctional bases. In the germline V gene (reference sequence), CDR1 corresponds to SEHNR and CDR2 to FQNEAQ. The CDR3, cysteine through phenylalanine, is 15 amino acids long. Just the 45-base CDR3 DNA is kept, in frame starting at base 1. V is pruned by 5 bases and J by 1 base, leaving 4 bases of the junction without a gene match.